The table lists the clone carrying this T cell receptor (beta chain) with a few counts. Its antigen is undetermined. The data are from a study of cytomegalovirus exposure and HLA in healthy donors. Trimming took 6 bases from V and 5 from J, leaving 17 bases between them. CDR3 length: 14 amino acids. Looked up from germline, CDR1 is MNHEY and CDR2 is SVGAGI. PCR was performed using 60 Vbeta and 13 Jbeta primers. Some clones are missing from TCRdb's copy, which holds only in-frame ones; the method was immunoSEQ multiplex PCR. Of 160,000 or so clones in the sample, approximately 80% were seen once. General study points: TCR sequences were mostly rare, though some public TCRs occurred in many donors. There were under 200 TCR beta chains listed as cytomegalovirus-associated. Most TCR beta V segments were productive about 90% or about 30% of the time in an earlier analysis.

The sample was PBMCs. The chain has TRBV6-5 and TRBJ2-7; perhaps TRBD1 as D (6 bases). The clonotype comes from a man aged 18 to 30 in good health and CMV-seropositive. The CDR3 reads CASSQKRDNNEQYF. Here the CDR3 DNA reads TGTGCCAGCAGCCAGAAACGGGACAATAACGAGCAGTACTTC.